The clone carrying this T cell receptor (beta chain) has a handful of counts. The junction departs from germline at one end; a sequencing error may be responsible. Primers used in a second PCR of about 7 to 12 cycles were a sample-barcoded 5' primer and a J-beta primer mix. MiXCR was run by TCRdb on the 5' RACE reads, yielding one entry per CDR3 protein. Of hundreds of thousands of distinct CDR3 sequences in the sample, 49% were seen once. CDR1 DFQATT and CDR2 SNEGSKA come from the germline V gene (reference sequence). This CDR3 is 15 amino acids long. These data originate in a study of blood T cells in healthy people across ages.

The receptor was derived from a woman between 55 and 75 years old in good health. The chain uses TRBV20-1 and TRBJ1-2; D is unclear. Input material: blood. The CDR3: CSARDLIGGNYGYTF. DNA of the CDR3: TGCAGTGCTAGAGATCTGATAGGAGGCAACTATGGATACACCTTC.